This T cell receptor (beta chain) stems from a study of blood T cell repertoires in COVID-19. V lost 5 bases and J lost 8; bases outside the gene matches: 9. This CDR3 contains 15 residues. Germline CDR1 is MNHEY and CDR2 is SMNVEV (reference sequence). The assay was immunoSEQ multiplex PCR, and TCRdb's table has in-frame clones only and misses some. The table shows under 200,000 clones, with roughly 84% occurring only once. The clonotype originates from a man aged 55 to 70 who had recovered from COVID-19. V gene TRBV27 combines with J gene TRBJ1-4; 9 bases agree with TRBD1. Source material: PBMCs or T cells enriched from blood (not recorded which). CDR3 coding DNA: TGTGCCAGCAGTAATCCGGGACAGGGAGGCGAAAAACTGTTTTTT. It specifies CASSNPGQGGEKLFF.